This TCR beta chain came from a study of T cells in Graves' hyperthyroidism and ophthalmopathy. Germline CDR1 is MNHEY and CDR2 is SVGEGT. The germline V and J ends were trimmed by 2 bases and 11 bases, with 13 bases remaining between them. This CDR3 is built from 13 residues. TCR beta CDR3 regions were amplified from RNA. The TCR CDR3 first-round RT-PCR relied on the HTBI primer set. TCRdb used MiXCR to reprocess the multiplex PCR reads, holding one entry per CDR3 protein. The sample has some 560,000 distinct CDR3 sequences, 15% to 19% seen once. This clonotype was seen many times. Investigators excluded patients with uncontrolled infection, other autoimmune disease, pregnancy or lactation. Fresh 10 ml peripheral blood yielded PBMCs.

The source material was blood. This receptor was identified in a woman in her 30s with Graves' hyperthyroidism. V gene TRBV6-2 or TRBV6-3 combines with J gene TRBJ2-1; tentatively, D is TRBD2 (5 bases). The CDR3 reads CASSYPPDGKQFF. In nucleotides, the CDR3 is TGTGCCAGCAGTTACCCACCGGACGGGAAGCAGTTCTTC.